The entry below describes one T cell receptor (beta chain). Its antigen is unidentified. An end of the junction differs from the germline gene, which may be a read error. The data originate from a study of metastatic and nonmetastatic thyroid tumors. Study at large: Repertoires from malignant and benign thyroid patients were compared across blood and tumor or nodule tissue. Findings and limits, study-wide: Malignant thyroid tumors reportedly had TCR beta diversity that was significantly higher than in benign nodules, in blood and tumor.

The entire patient cohort was treatment-naive prior to thyroid surgery. As originally analysed: Clinicopathological groups differed in CDR3, with these differences serving to build a distant-metastasis classifier for papillary thyroid cancer. MiXCR re-clonotyped the PCR reads for TCRdb. The V and J calls follow TCRdb's processing rather than the paper's. The repertoire holds approximately 19,000 clones, with roughly 20% as singletons. The CDR3 contains 14 residues. Germline V gives CDR1 MDHEN, CDR2 SYDVKM. The TCR originated in a male donor with papillary thyroid cancer or a benign thyroid nodule (not recorded which). Some clones in this sample may be carry-over from other donors' samples. Source material: tumor tissue. The J gene is TRBJ1-4, the V gene TRBV28; D unclear. The CDR3 nucleotides are TGTGCCAGCAGTTGGACCGGAGCTAATGAAAATCTGTTTTTT. This sequence encodes CASSWTGANENLFF.